This entry describes one TCR beta chain. TCRdb reanalysed the RT-PCR reads using MiXCR and keeps one entry per CDR3 protein. The sample includes approximately 720,000 distinct CDR3 sequences, around 14% of them seen just once. V shed 5 bases and J 6 bases; nucleotides not matched to a gene: 6. This CDR3 has 16 residues. The specimen was memory CD4+ T cells from blood. The genes are TRBV12-3 or TRBV12-4 and TRBJ2-2, with 13 bases aligning to TRBD2. This clonotype was obtained from a female donor in good health, serving as a healthy control. The CDR3 DNA reads TGTGCCAGCAGTCGACGGACTAGCGGGAGTGCCGGGGAGCTGTTTTTT. It codes for CASSRRTSGSAGELFF.